The T cell receptor beta chain under discussion was sequenced for a study of OX40 agonist ivuxolimab in advanced cancers. The overall study: Prior anti-PD-1, anti-PD-L1 or anti-CTLA-4 therapy did not bar entry, and more than 35% had some. Whole-study findings and limits: By week 6 at 0.1 to 3.0 mg/kg, blood CD4+ and CD8+ T cells had expanded clonally.

Germline V gene data show CDR1 as MNHNY and CDR2 as SVGAGI (reference sequence). CDR3 length: 16 amino acids. The V and J ends lost 7 bases and 4 bases, in that order; junction bases with no gene match: 11. With respect to this clone: Its matching antigen is unknown.

TCRdb's table, derived via immunoSEQ multiplex PCR, lists solely in-frame clones and lacks some. The sample has more than 45,000 clones, 92% seen once. This receptor was taken from an adult with an advanced solid tumor such as melanoma, head and neck, liver or kidney cancer. The chain links TRBV6-6 to TRBJ2-3; 10 bases line up with TRBD2. Sequencing used CD4+ or CD8+ T cells sorted from blood, obtained in a trial of the OX40 agonist ivuxolimab. This chain's CDR3 is CASTDLAGDYADTQYF. DNA for the CDR3: TGTGCCAGCACTGATCTAGCGGGGGACTATGCAGATACGCAGTATTTT.